The text below deals with one T cell receptor beta chain. Its matching antigen is unknown. Clones were sequenced by immunoSEQ multiplex PCR, and TCRdb holds only the in-frame ones, with some missing. The sample records more than 250,000 clones, 86% being singletons. This sample stems from a study of cytomegalovirus exposure and HLA in healthy donors. Regarding the study as a whole: It was 150 to 200 TCR beta chains that were listed as cytomegalovirus-associated.

CDR1 and CDR2 from the germline V gene are KGHSH and LQKENI. CDR3 size: 16 residues. V was clipped by 4 bases and J by 1 base; unmatched bases: 4. The origin of this receptor is a woman under 30 in good health and CMV-seronegative. What was sequenced was PBMCs. The rearrangement uses TRBV18 and TRBJ2-2, with 9 bases matching TRBD2. The CDR3 protein is CASSREAGGNTGELFF. In DNA form, the CDR3 reads TGTGCCAGCTCACGAGAAGCGGGAGGGAACACCGGGGAGCTGTTTTTT.